This T cell receptor beta chain was retrieved from a study of cytomegalovirus exposure and HLA in healthy donors. Study-level results: Cytomegalovirus association was listed for 164 TCR beta chains. Clonal expansion was found to be greater in HLA-associated TCR beta chains than in equally common others in a later analysis. Follow-up analysis later connected one missense variant in DCLRE1C with trimming of TCR beta V- and J-genes. Reportedly, fewer N-insertions than the approximately 690-donor mean appeared in an Asian-associated ancestry cluster in a later analysis.

Germline V gives CDR1 MNHEY, CDR2 SVGAGI. V gave up 5 bases and J gave up 0 bases; unmatched junction bases: 6. The length of the CDR3 is 15 residues. On this clone: What it recognizes is unknown.

Both 60 Vbeta primers and 13 Jbeta primers went into the PCR. Assay used: immunoSEQ multiplex PCR; TCRdb lists only in-frame clones, some missing. The ten top clones account for about 2.3%, within a sample of more than 40,000 clones. This clonotype originated in a female donor in good health and CMV-seronegative. Sequenced: PBMCs. The rearrangement joins TRBV6-5 to TRBJ1-1; TRBD1 matches 7 bases. The CDR3 nucleotides read TGTGCCAGCAGTCCGACAGGGATGATGAACACTGAAGCTTTCTTT. Protein product: CASSPTGMMNTEAFF.